The 7 T cell receptor beta chains below were found in one sample sequenced in a study of radiotherapy plus CTLA-4 blockade in lung cancer. Clones were read by immunoSEQ multiplex PCR, and TCRdb kept only the in-frame ones, dropping some. The sample includes 45,000 to 60,000 clones, around 86% of them seen just once. The sequencing here drew on peripheral blood, taken from a patient treated with radiotherapy plus ipilimumab. The receptors come from a human donor with non-small cell lung cancer who had stable disease on radiotherapy plus ipilimumab.

The chain employs TRBV5-1 and TRBJ2-1; maybe TRBD2 (7 bases). Trimming removed 0 bases from V and 5 bases from J, with 18 bases in between. Germline V gene lookup returns CDR1 SGHRS and CDR2 YFSETQ. CDR3 length: 17 residues. Here the CDR3 reads CASSLAGGWGGHNEQFF. As DNA, the CDR3 is TGCGCCAGCAGCTTGGCCGGAGGGTGGGGGGGCCACAATGAGCAGTTCTTC.

The V and J genes are TRBV4-3 and TRBJ2-1; tentatively, D is TRBD1 (5 bases). From germline, CDR1 is LGHNA and CDR2 YSLEER. The CDR3 covers 14 residues. V lost 1 base and J 3 bases, leaving 7 bases between the germline ends. CDR3 DNA sequence: TGCGCCAGCAGCCAAGGGGGCAACTACAATGAGCAGTTCTTC. Translating it yields CASSQGGNYNEQFF.

A single count supports this clone. The chain links TRBV11-3 to TRBJ1-1; a weak D match, TRBD1 (6 bases). The CDR3 extends over 13 amino acids. Germline CDR1 SGHNT, CDR2 YENEEA. Trimming left V 5 bases short and J 12 bases short, with 19 bases between. The CDR3 bases are TGTGCCAGCAGCGCCCGGTACAGGGAGTTGACTTTCTTT. This sequence encodes CASSARYRELTFF.

The chain links TRBV5-4 to TRBJ2-5; 12 nucleotides align to TRBD2. The trim removed 4 bases at V and 5 bases at J, leaving 9 bases unmatched. This CDR3 is 16 amino acids long. Germline lookup yields CDR1 SGHNT and CDR2 YYREEE (reference sequence). CDR3 DNA: TGTGCCAGCAGCGCCGCTAGCGGGAGGGCCGTCGAGACCCAGTACTTC. Translating it yields CASSAASGRAVETQYF.

Note on this clone: The same CDR3 also results from other DNA sequences found in this sample. CDR3 DNA sequence: TGTGCCAGCAGCTCGAGCACAGATACGCAGTATTTT. Protein sequence: CASSSSTDTQYF. This chain joins TRBV11-2 and TRBJ2-3; D uncertain. Germline assignment: CDR1 SGHAT and CDR2 FQNNGV. Trimming left V 4 bases short and J 0 bases short, with 2 bases between. CDR3 length equals 12 residues.

CDR3 sequence: CASSAKAGGDTQYF. The CDR3 coding sequence is TGTGCCAGCAGCGCGAAAGCGGGAGGAGATACGCAGTATTTT. V and J are TRBV5-4 and TRBJ2-3; 9 positions agree with TRBD2. Trimming at V came to 4 bases and at J to 5 bases, leaving 5 bases not matched to a gene. CDR1 and CDR2 (germline): SGHNT, YYREEE (reference sequence). There are 14 residues in the CDR3.

V and J are TRBV7-2 and TRBJ2-1; weak D call: TRBD1 (6 bases). CDR3 length: 17 residues. CDR1 and CDR2 from the germline V gene are SGHTA and FQGNSA. The V gene lost 5 bases and the J gene lost 6 bases, with 23 bases spanning the gap. The CDR3 nucleotides are TGTGCCAGCAGCCCCATTCTAACCGGGACACGCTCCAATGAGCAGTTCTTC. This codes for CASSPILTGTRSNEQFF.